The clone carrying this T cell receptor beta chain was observed at least ten times. This entry belongs to a study of T cells in Graves' hyperthyroidism and ophthalmopathy. Trimming shortened V by 7 bases and J by 1 base, and 14 bases separated the two germline ends. This CDR3 region has 13 residues. Germline CDR1 reads DFQATT; CDR2 reads SNEGSKA (reference sequence). Amplified TCR beta CDR3 regions came from RNA transcripts. Initially, a first-round RT-PCR of the TCR CDR3 employed the HTBI primer set. In TCRdb, the multiplex PCR reads were re-called with MiXCR into one record per CDR3 protein. The top ten hold over 55% of the sample, which has about 270,000 distinct CDR3 sequences, 22% seen once.

Sequencing was performed on blood. The chain couples TRBV20-1 to TRBJ2-7, with a tentative D call TRBD1 (7 bases). The TCR sequence derives from a young man with Graves' ophthalmopathy. CDR3 protein: CSGQGGQSYEQYF. The CDR3 DNA reads TGCAGTGGTCAGGGGGGACAGTCCTACGAGCAGTACTTC.